This TCR beta chain was retrieved from a study of T cell responses to AZD1222 COVID-19 vaccine. Sequenced by immunoSEQ multiplex PCR; TCRdb stores in-frame clones only, minus some. This sample carries around 100,000 clones, roughly 87% of them seen once, and the ten largest clones take about 2.5%. The V end lost 0 bases, the J end lost 4 bases, and 8 bases lay between the germline ends. CDR1 and CDR2 from the germline V gene are SGHRS and YFSETQ. CDR3 size: 14 residues. The chain uses TRBV5-1 and TRBJ2-1, with D uncertain. This receptor was identified in an adult who received the AZD1222 COVID-19 vaccine. The source material was peripheral blood, sampled 28 days after the second AZD1222 dose. The CDR3 region has the DNA TGCGCCAGCAGCTTGGAGGCCAGTTACAATGAGCAGTTCTTC. Translating gives CASSLEASYNEQFF.